A selection of T cell receptor beta chains follows, all from one sample in a study of cytomegalovirus exposure and HLA in healthy donors. Method: immunoSEQ multiplex PCR; TCRdb's copy keeps in-frame clones and lacks some. The sample has more than 80,000 clones, about 88% seen once. Sequenced sample: PBMCs. These receptors came from a woman between 18 and 30 years old in good health and CMV-seropositive. Both conserved end residues are part of each CDR3. D genes are given only for firm matches. Clone size is given for some rows only: seen once, a few or many times, or a class if the clone is expanded.

J	size	V	D	CDR3	DNA
TRBJ2-3	.	TRBV6-5	.	CASSYSSRGSTDTQYF	TGTGCCAGCAGTTACTCGAGCCGGGGGAGCACAGATACGCAGTATTTT
TRBJ2-3	once	TRBV7-2	TRBD2	CASRGTSGGTDTQYF	TGTGCCAGCAGGGGGACTAGCGGGGGCACAGATACGCAGTATTTT
TRBJ1-4	.	TRBV4-1	TRBD1	CASSQGTGDEKLFF	TGCGCCAGCAGCCAGGGGACAGGGGATGAAAAACTGTTTTTT
TRBJ2-1	.	TRBV2	TRBD2	CASSGTSGGGNEQFF	TGTGCCAGCAGTGGAACTAGCGGGGGGGGCAATGAGCAGTTCTTC
TRBJ2-4	.	TRBV9	TRBD1	CASSPKNGQGRNIQYF	TGTGCCAGCAGCCCTAAGAACGGACAGGGTCGGAACATTCAGTACTTC
TRBJ1-5	.	TRBV2	TRBD1	CASSLDRPGNQPQHF	TGTGCCAGCAGTTTGGACAGGCCCGGCAATCAGCCCCAGCATTTT
TRBJ1-5	.	TRBV7-9	TRBD1	CASSTDRAKQPQHF	TGTGCCAGCAGCACCGACAGGGCGAAGCAGCCCCAGCATTTT
TRBJ1-1	.	TRBV10-3	TRBD1	CAISGNKGQYEAFF	TGTGCCATCAGTGGAAACAAGGGACAGTATGAAGCTTTCTTT
TRBJ1-5	.	TRBV2	.	CASEGTGGNQPQHF	TGTGCCAGCGAGGGGACGGGGGGGAATCAGCCCCAGCATTTT
TRBJ2-5	.	TRBV7-2	.	CASEDWVRQETQYF	TGTGCCAGCGAGGACTGGGTTCGGCAAGAGACCCAGTACTTC
TRBJ2-1	.	TRBV6-1	TRBD2	CASSEAPTFISGAYNEQFF	TGTGCCAGCAGTGAAGCGCCGACTTTTATTAGCGGGGCCTACAATGAGCAGTTCTTC
TRBJ1-1	.	TRBV27	TRBD1	CASSRGQGWNTEAFF	TGTGCCAGCAGCCGAGGACAGGGTTGGAACACTGAAGCTTTCTTT
TRBJ2-1	.	TRBV27	TRBD2	CASSLGRGEQFF	TGTGCCAGCAGTTTAGGGAGGGGTGAGCAGTTCTTC
TRBJ1-2	few	TRBV7-8	TRBD1	CASSPDRGDYGYTF	TGTGCCAGCAGCCCAGACAGGGGCGACTATGGCTACACCTTC
TRBJ1-5	.	TRBV19	TRBD1	CASSIGGTGQPQHF	TGTGCCAGTAGTATAGGAGGGACAGGGCAGCCCCAGCATTTT
TRBJ2-2	.	TRBV5-1	TRBD1	CASSDRDSEPLGELFF	TGCGCCAGCAGCGACCGGGACAGTGAACCTCTCGGGGAGCTGTTTTTT
TRBJ1-6	once	TRBV28	.	CASSLSYDSPLHF	TGTGCCAGCAGTTTATCTTATGATTCACCCCTCCACTTT
TRBJ1-1	.	TRBV6-4	.	CASSAGSNTEAFF	TGTGCCAGCAGTGCCGGGTCGAACACTGAAGCTTTCTTT
TRBJ1-1	.	TRBV9	TRBD1	CASSVDYRGNTEAFF	TGTGCCAGCAGCGTAGATTACAGGGGCAACACTGAAGCTTTCTTT
TRBJ1-6	.	TRBV28	TRBD1	CASKTGGSYNSPLHF	TGTGCCAGCAAAACAGGGGGCTCCTATAATTCACCCCTCCACTTT
TRBJ1-5	few	TRBV6-5	.	CATLPQIGGNQPQHF	TGTGCCACACTCCCTCAAATTGGAGGCAATCAGCCCCAGCATTTT
TRBJ1-2	.	TRBV4-1	.	CASSQSGGYTF	TGCGCCAGCAGCCAAAGCGGTGGCTACACCTTC
TRBJ1-4	.	TRBV4-1	TRBD1	CASSQGRARTGGNEKLFF	TGCGCCAGCAGCCAAGGAAGGGCGAGGACAGGCGGTAATGAAAAACTGTTTTTT
TRBJ2-1	.	TRBV14	.	CASSQDPPDEQFF	TGTGCCAGCAGCCAAGACCCCCCAGATGAGCAGTTCTTC
TRBJ1-6	.	TRBV10-2	.	CASRVGSSYNSPLHF	TGCGCCAGCAGGGTGGGGAGCTCCTATAATTCACCCCTCCACTTT
TRBJ2-1	.	TRBV19	.	CASSSKDSSYNEQFF	TGTGCCAGTAGCAGTAAGGACAGTAGTTACAATGAGCAGTTCTTC
TRBJ1-4	.	TRBV19	.	CASSRSGATNEKLFF	TGTGCCAGTAGTCGTTCGGGGGCAACTAATGAAAAACTGTTTTTT
TRBJ2-6	.	TRBV29-1	TRBD1	CSVSGQGRSGANVLTF	TGCAGCGTATCGGGACAGGGGAGATCTGGGGCCAACGTCCTGACTTTC
TRBJ1-2	.	TRBV6-6	TRBD1	CASSKPSDRANYGYTF	TGTGCCAGCAGCAAACCCTCGGACAGGGCCAACTATGGCTACACCTTC
TRBJ1-1	.	TRBV9	.	CASSLTTPDTEAFF	TGTGCCAGCAGCCTGACTACACCTGACACTGAAGCTTTCTTT
TRBJ2-5	.	TRBV25-1	TRBD2	CASSHGGGGNQETQYF	TGTGCCAGCAGTCATGGTGGCGGGGGGAACCAAGAGACCCAGTACTTC
TRBJ2-1	.	TRBV14	.	CASSRRPDGSYNEQFF	TGTGCCAGCAGCCGCAGGCCAGACGGCTCCTACAATGAGCAGTTCTTC
TRBJ2-1	.	TRBV4-1	TRBD2	CASSLAGNYNEQFF	TGCGCCAGCAGCCTAGCGGGGAATTACAATGAGCAGTTCTTC
TRBJ1-2	.	TRBV7-9	TRBD1	CASSQNDRGGYTF	TGTGCCAGCAGTCAAAATGACAGGGGTGGCTACACCTTC
TRBJ2-2	.	TRBV29-1	TRBD1	CSVELRQGSKWELFF	TGCAGCGTTGAGCTCAGACAGGGGAGTAAGTGGGAGCTGTTTTTT
TRBJ2-6	.	TRBV9	TRBD1	CASSVAGTAGANVLTF	TGTGCCAGCAGCGTAGCCGGGACAGCTGGGGCCAACGTCCTGACTTTC
TRBJ1-2	.	TRBV28	.	CASSLLPEQAGYTF	TGTGCCAGCAGTTTATTACCTGAACAGGCTGGCTACACCTTC
TRBJ2-2	.	TRBV7-7	TRBD1	CASSPNRGQAGELFF	TGTGCCAGCAGCCCGAACAGGGGGCAGGCCGGGGAGCTGTTTTTT
TRBJ1-4	.	TRBV15	.	CATRRREGRNEKLFF	TGTGCCACCCGTAGGCGGGAGGGGAGAAATGAAAAACTGTTTTTT
TRBJ1-5	.	TRBV19	TRBD1	CASRQGASNQPQHF	TGTGCCAGTAGGCAGGGGGCAAGTAATCAGCCCCAGCATTTT
TRBJ1-1	.	TRBV6-5	.	CASSWAGMNTEAFF	TGTGCCAGCAGTTGGGCAGGCATGAACACTGAAGCTTTCTTT
TRBJ2-2	.	TRBV6-5	TRBD2	CASSFPTLAGGRELFF	TGTGCCAGCAGTTTCCCTACCCTAGCGGGGGGGCGGGAGCTGTTTTTT
TRBJ2-1	.	TRBV6-1	.	CASRYNEQFF	TGTGCCAGCCGGTACAATGAGCAGTTCTTC
TRBJ1-1	.	TRBV6-5	TRBD1	CASGTGGETEAFF	TGTGCCAGCGGTACAGGGGGCGAGACTGAAGCTTTCTTT
TRBJ2-3	.	TRBV2	TRBD2	CASRGLAGGVTDTQYF	TGTGCCAGCCGCGGACTAGCGGGGGGGGTCACAGATACGCAGTATTTT
TRBJ1-2	.	TRBV21-1	.	CASSEELVNYGYTF	TGTGCCAGCAGCGAGGAACTCGTTAACTATGGCTACACCTTC
TRBJ1-5	.	TRBV7-6	.	CASSLGASGTLNQPQHF	TGTGCCAGCAGCTTAGGGGCCTCCGGGACACTGAATCAGCCCCAGCATTTT
TRBJ1-5	.	TRBV6-1	TRBD1	CASGLGQGSNQPQHF	TGTGCCAGCGGCCTAGGACAGGGTAGCAATCAGCCCCAGCATTTT